The 2 T cell receptor beta chains in this list originate from one sample, sequenced in a study of blood T cells in healthy people across ages. Using a J-beta primer mix together with a sample-barcoded 5' primer, a second PCR was run for about 6 to 11 cycles. TCRdb ran MiXCR on the 5' RACE reads and lists one entry per CDR3 protein. This table has hundreds of thousands of distinct CDR3 sequences, roughly 25% appearing once. The sample also formed part of further work on T cells of mothers and their children.

The sequenced sample consisted of blood. The receptors here all came from a boy between 10 and 17 years old in good health.

Only a few counts were recorded for this clonotype. The rearrangement links TRBV20-1 to TRBJ2-4; no definite D call. The CDR3 length is 13 residues. The ends were cut back, 3 bases at V and 7 bases at J, with 13 bases in the middle. Germline CDR1 reads DFQATT; CDR2 reads SNEGSKA (reference sequence). The CDR3: CSARRPIGNIQYF. The CDR3 DNA is TGCAGTGCTAGGAGGCCGATCGGGAACATTCAGTACTTC.

The chain recombines TRBV18 with TRBJ1-1; TRBD1 might be the D (6 bases). V lost 2 bases and J lost 6, with 10 bases in between. This CDR3 is built from 13 residues. From germline, CDR1 is KGHSH and CDR2 LQKENI. CDR3 residues: CASSPGGNPEAFF. CDR3 bases: TGTGCCAGCTCACCAGGGGGCAACCCTGAAGCTTTCTTT.